This record looks at one T cell receptor beta chain sequence and its context. The sample comes from a study of cytomegalovirus exposure and HLA in healthy donors. V dropped 5 bases and J dropped 8; count of bases not matched to a gene: 12. The CDR3 is 16 residues long. CDR1 SGHTA and CDR2 FQGNSA come from the germline V gene. The PCR employed 60 Vbeta primers together with 13 Jbeta primers. The protocol was immunoSEQ multiplex PCR, while the TCRdb copy is restricted to in-frame clones and leaves out a portion. The sample includes approximately 160,000 clones, just under 80% of them seen just once. The chain couples TRBV7-2 to TRBJ2-1, with TRBD2 matching over 10 bases. The clonotype originates from a woman in her thirties or forties in good health and CMV-seropositive. Sequenced: PBMCs. The DNA of the CDR3 is TGTGCCAGCAGCGACCGAGCGGGGGGGGTTATAGATGAGCAGTTCTTC. Protein sequence: CASSDRAGGVIDEQFF.